This entry features one T cell receptor beta chain sequence. The antigen is not known. PCR involved 60 Vbeta and 13 Jbeta primers. Using immunoSEQ multiplex PCR, the repertoire was profiled, and TCRdb retains in-frame clones only, with some absent. The sample has some 96,000 clones; about 80% are singletons. This sample is part of a study of cytomegalovirus exposure and HLA in healthy donors. Study results and caveats: Exclusion applied to some V segments, including TRBV6-2 and TRBV6-3, as they were indistinguishable.

The V gene lost 2 bases and the J gene lost 1 base, with 12 bases spanning the gap. CDR3 length: 15 amino acids. Germline CDR1 reads SGHDT; CDR2 reads YYEEEE. The receptor's source is an older woman in good health and CMV-seronegative. V gene TRBV5-6 combines with J gene TRBJ1-2; weak D call: TRBD1 (6 bases). The sample consisted of PBMCs. CDR3 sequence: CASSLQTGFNYGYTF. The CDR3 coding sequence is TGTGCCAGCAGCTTACAGACAGGCTTTAACTATGGCTACACCTTC. Drawing the rest from reference TRBV5-6 and TRBJ1-2, the complete variable domain is DAGVTQSPTHLIKTRGQQVTLRCSPKSGHDTVSWYQQALGQGPQFIFQYYEEEERQRGNFPDRFSGHQFPNYSSELNVNALLLGDSALYLCASSLQTGFNYGYTFGSGTRLTVV.